A single sample gave rise to the 10 T cell receptor beta chains below, sequenced in a study of cytomegalovirus exposure and HLA in healthy donors. PCR amplification relied on 60 Vbeta primers (plus 13 Jbeta primers). TCRdb's table, derived via immunoSEQ multiplex PCR, lists solely in-frame clones and lacks some. In total, the table holds 75,000 to 95,000 clones. What was sequenced was PBMCs. The origin of the receptors is an older woman in good health and CMV-seronegative.

This chain connects TRBV7-9 to TRBJ2-1, with D unresolved. The length of the CDR3 is 15 residues. The V gene's germline CDR1 is SEHNR and CDR2 FQNEAQ (reference sequence). Deletions cut 1 base from V and 14 bases from J, with 21 bases between. CDR3 nucleotide sequence: TGTGCCAGCAGCTTAGGTTCTGGCCCCATCGAATCCGAGTTCTTC. As protein: CASSLGSGPIESEFF.

The chain carries TRBV7-9 and TRBJ2-2; the D gene is possibly TRBD1 (6 bases). Germline V gene lookup returns CDR1 SEHNR and CDR2 FQNEAQ (reference sequence). This CDR3 contains 15 residues. V lost 8 bases and J 0 bases, leaving 13 bases between the germline ends. The CDR3 DNA reads as TGTGCCAGCGTCCGACAGGACCCGAACACCGGGGAGCTGTTTTTT. It translates to CASVRQDPNTGELFF.

The V gene is TRBV15, the J gene TRBJ2-3, with D possibly matching TRBD1 (6 bases). Between the trimmed V and J ends, which lost 0 bases and 5 bases, there was a span of 21 bases. Germline V gene data show CDR1 as LNHNV and CDR2 as YYDKDF (reference sequence). The CDR3 loop spans 18 amino acids. The CDR3 coding sequence is TGTGCCACCAGCAGAGATAGAAGGACAGCTACCTCCGAAGATACGCAGTATTTT. It codes for CATSRDRRTATSEDTQYF. Complete variable domain (other parts from reference TRBV15 and TRBJ2-3): DAMVIQNPRYQVTQFGKPVTLSCSQTLNHNVMYWYQQKSSQAPKLLFHYYDKDFNNEADTPDNFQSRRPNTSFCFLDIRSPGLGDTAMYLCATSRDRRTATSEDTQYFGPGTRLTVL.

This sequence joins TRBV4-1 and TRBJ2-3, with 9 bases fitting TRBD2. The CDR3 runs 16 residues. Germline CDR1 reads MGHRA; CDR2 reads YSYEKL. V was clipped by 0 bases and J by 8 bases; unmatched bases: 9. Here the CDR3 reads CASSQEGREGFGTQYF. The CDR3 nucleotides are TGCGCCAGCAGCCAAGAGGGGCGGGAGGGTTTTGGTACGCAGTATTTT.

V and J are TRBV18 and TRBJ2-7; perhaps TRBD1 as D (6 bases). CDR1 is KGHSH, CDR2 LQKENI, per germline. This CDR3 is 16 amino acids long. Trimming cost V 4 bases and J 2 bases, with 18 bases left between them. CDR3 protein: CASSLYHPGVAYEQYF. The CDR3 nucleotides read TGTGCCAGCTCACTGTATCACCCAGGGGTTGCCTACGAGCAGTACTTC.

Here the CDR3 reads CASSLVDRGNSPLHF. Written as DNA, the CDR3 is TGTGCCAGCAGCTTAGTAGACAGGGGAAATTCACCCCTCCACTTT. This chain connects TRBV7-9 to TRBJ1-6; 8 bases align to TRBD1. Trimming at V came to 1 base and at J to 7 bases, leaving 3 bases not matched to a gene. CDR1 and CDR2 from the germline V gene are SEHNR and FQNEAQ (reference sequence). The CDR3 runs to 15 residues.

This sequence joins TRBV5-4 and TRBJ2-6; no definite D call. The V gene's germline CDR1 is SGHNT and CDR2 YYREEE (reference sequence). V was trimmed by 0 bases and J by 2 bases, leaving 6 bases between them. This CDR3 comprises 15 residues. In nucleotides, the CDR3 is TGTGCCAGCAGCTTGGACGCAGCTGGGGCCAACGTCCTGACTTTC. This codes for CASSLDAAGANVLTF. Filled out from reference TRBV5-4 and TRBJ2-6, the complete variable domain reads ETGVTQSPTHLIKTRGQQVTLRCSSQSGHNTVSWYQQALGQGPQFIFQYYREEENGRGNFPPRFSGLQFPNYSSELNVNALELDDSALYLCASSLDAAGANVLTFGAGSRLTVL.

The gene calls are TRBV4-1 and TRBJ2-7; TRBD2 is a possible D gene (7 bases). V gave up 5 bases and J gave up 4 bases, with 24 bases separating them. Germline loops: CDR1 MGHRA, CDR2 YSYEKL. The CDR3 extends over 17 amino acids. DNA for the CDR3: TGCGCCAGCAGCTGGGCTTTCGGCAGGGGAGGGGATTACGAGCAGTACTTC. Protein product: CASSWAFGRGGDYEQYF.

This rearrangement joins TRBV14 to TRBJ2-2; D might be TRBD2 (5 bases). Trimming removed 4 bases from V and 8 bases from J, with 11 bases in between. In germline, CDR1 is SGHDN, CDR2 FVKESK. The CDR3 spans 13 residues. The CDR3 sequence is CASSPPGVGELFF. The CDR3 DNA is TGTGCCAGCAGCCCGCCCGGGGTGGGGGAGCTGTTTTTT.

The V call is TRBV30, the J call TRBJ1-3, with D hard to call. V lost 0 bases to trimming and J lost 3 bases, with 12 bases between them. CDR1 is GTSNPN, CDR2 SVGIG, per germline (reference sequence). The CDR3 is made up of 15 amino acids. DNA for the CDR3: TGTGCCTGGAGTGTAACCTCCGGTGTTGGAAACACCATATATTTT. Protein: CAWSVTSGVGNTIYF.